The present T cell receptor beta chain was sequenced within a study of OX40 agonist ivuxolimab in advanced cancers. Study-level background: Partial responses were achieved by three patients, of whom one had hepatocellular carcinoma and two had cutaneous melanoma. Study results and caveats: Fewer expanded clones were found on average in CD4+ than in CD8+ T cells. Dose levels from 0.1 to 3.0 mg/kg saw CD4+ and CD8+ blood T cells expand clonally by week 6. Partial responders treated at 0.1-3.0 mg/kg exhibited clonal expansion among the lowest measured.

The CDR3 contains 16 residues. V dropped 6 bases and J dropped 8 bases, with 25 bases sitting between them. Germline V gene sequence: CDR1 MNHEY, CDR2 SMNVEV (reference sequence). Produced via immunoSEQ multiplex PCR; TCRdb's table is partial and in-frame only. Among 45,000 to 60,000 clones listed, over 60% were seen once. Comment on this clone: Its antigen remains unidentified.

The TCR comes from an adult with an advanced solid tumor such as melanoma, head and neck, liver or kidney cancer. Sequenced here: CD4+ or CD8+ T cells sorted from blood, sampled in a trial of the OX40 agonist ivuxolimab. V and J are TRBV27 and TRBJ1-2, with D possibly matching TRBD1 (6 bases). The CDR3 here is CASSQRVGAPGDGYTF. The CDR3 region has the DNA TGTGCCAGCAGCCAAAGGGTCGGGGCCCCAGGGGACGGCTACACCTTC.